A selection of T cell receptor beta chains follows, all from one sample in a study of chemoradiotherapy in HPV16-positive cancers. Clones were read by immunoSEQ multiplex PCR, and TCRdb kept only the in-frame ones, dropping some. The sample records 7,000 to 9,500 clones, around 80% being singletons. This specimen was collected from a patient who underwent chemoradiotherapy. The receptors were sampled from a human donor with HPV-associated anogenital cancer. Each CDR3 is given without its conserved first and last residue. D genes are given only for firm matches.

>.|TRBJ2-5|TRBV6-6
ASSSGGGQETQY
>.|TRBJ1-1|TRBV21-1
ASSRHGGPIGTEAF
>TRBD1|TRBJ1-2|TRBV2
TSGGQGRLNNYGYT
>.|TRBJ1-3|TRBV7-2
ASSLVGASGNTIY
>.|TRBJ2-7|TRBV5-1
ASSTRLGYEQY
>.|TRBJ1-6|TRBV27
ASSDGEFNSPLH
>TRBD1|TRBJ1-5|TRBV2
ASSRDRGGQPQH
>TRBD1|TRBJ1-1|TRBV2
ASRTGRTEAF
>.|TRBJ2-2|TRBV19
ASSGGTALTGELF
>.|TRBJ2-7|TRBV19
ASSRSTELPHEQY
>.|TRBJ1-4|TRBV4-1
ASSLTDFSGEKLF
>TRBD2|TRBJ2-1|TRBV9
ASARGGGNNEQF
>.|TRBJ1-6|TRBV9
ASSPGGGISPLH
>.|TRBJ1-2|TRBV18
ASSPLTAYSGYT
>.|TRBJ2-1|TRBV6-1
ASSEGGVGKQF
>.|TRBJ2-2|TRBV6-5
ASSYSWGTNTGELF
>TRBD1|TRBJ1-1|TRBV5-1
ASSPGDRENTEAF
>.|TRBJ1-2|TRBV5-5
ASLRGETNYGYT
>.|TRBJ2-1|TRBV5-1
ASSFSGDEQF
>.|TRBJ2-1|TRBV7-9
ASSLGENEQF
>.|TRBJ1-2|TRBV6-1
ASSVETDRPYGYT
>TRBD2|TRBJ2-1|TRBV10-3
AISPSGGGYNEQF
>.|TRBJ2-1|TRBV29-1
SVGGAGRHNEQF
>.|TRBJ2-3|TRBV9
ASSVAIGTDTQY
>TRBD1|TRBJ2-6|TRBV6-5
AKQGFISGANVLT
>.|TRBJ1-1|TRBV6-6
ASSYSAVNTEAF
>.|TRBJ2-7|TRBV6-5
ASSYSSAYSYEQY
>TRBD1|TRBJ2-5|TRBV7-2
ASSFDRGWQETQY
>.|TRBJ1-5|TRBV6-6
ATTVRERGNQPQH
>TRBD1|TRBJ1-2|TRBV11-3
ASSPQTGGNIT
>TRBD2|TRBJ2-3|TRBV6-4
ARHPKRGGEDTQY
>.|TRBJ1-5|TRBV19
ASSTTRSGQPQH
>.|TRBJ2-1|TRBV27
ASSGGASYNEQF
>.|TRBJ2-7|TRBV19
ASSPGGAIYEQY
>.|TRBJ2-3|TRBV10-3
AISELTAPNTDTQY
>TRBD1|TRBJ2-1|TRBV28
ASSSRDRGLLNEQF
>TRBD1|TRBJ1-4|TRBV5-1
ASSFRGWDRDEKLF
>.|TRBJ2-7|TRBV9
ASSVGVGRYEQY
>.|TRBJ2-2|TRBV7-9
ASSLGGANTGELF
>.|TRBJ1-1|TRBV7-9
ASSLASQTEAF
>.|TRBJ2-5|TRBV29-1
SFRTGSAETQY
>TRBD1|TRBJ1-2|TRBV6-1
ASSAEPGQLYGYT
>.|TRBJ1-6|TRBV7-9
ASALGQYNSPLH
>.|TRBJ1-2|TRBV6-1
ASSEAGANGYT
>.|TRBJ2-3|TRBV5-1
ASNREANTDTQY
>.|TRBJ1-1|TRBV5-4
ASSLAGGRAEAF
>.|TRBJ1-1|TRBV7-3
ASSSSLNTEAF
>TRBD1|TRBJ1-2|TRBV4-1
ASRIGTGGFVGYT
>.|TRBJ2-1|TRBV6-5
ASSYNSGSSYNEQF
>.|TRBJ1-6|TRBV5-1
ASSLGVDSPLH
>TRBD2|TRBJ2-7|TRBV6-1
ASRYGRGGEQY
>.|TRBJ2-5|TRBV6-1
ASSEGLSVTQY
>.|TRBJ2-5|TRBV9
ASSPRRGEETQY
>.|TRBJ1-1|TRBV13
ASSLVGNTEAF
>TRBD1|TRBJ1-2|TRBV4-3
ASSHDRVDGYT
>TRBD1|TRBJ1-5|TRBV14
ASSQEQEGQGPQPQH
>.|TRBJ2-5|TRBV19
ASSMGGRETQY